Listed below are T cell receptor beta chains from one sample, sequenced in a study of cytomegalovirus exposure and HLA in healthy donors. Produced via immunoSEQ multiplex PCR; TCRdb's table is partial and in-frame only. The sample lists approximately 82,000 clones, about 78% occurring once. Sequenced material: PBMCs. The source of these receptors is a man aged 35-49 years in good health and CMV-seronegative. Each CDR3 is given with its conserved first and last residue. The D gene is left open where the match is weak. For some rows the clone size is stated as once, few or many, or as a class when expanded; others skip it.

TRBJ2-1,TRBD2,.,TRBV4-1,CASSQVTVSRGLVGEGGEQFF,TGCGCCAGCAGCCAAGTAACAGTCAGCCGGGGACTAGTGGGAGAGGGTGGTGAGCAGTTCTTC
TRBJ2-7,.,.,TRBV30,CACSGSYEQYF,TGTGCCTGTTCAGGGTCCTACGAGCAGTACTTC
TRBJ1-2,.,.,TRBV29-1,CSVESSGERYTF,TGCAGCGTTGAATCTTCGGGGGAGAGATACACCTTC
TRBJ2-7,TRBD1,.,TRBV2,CASRETGGSEYF,TGTGCCAGCAGGGAAACAGGGGGCAGTGAGTACTTC
TRBJ1-1,.,.,TRBV29-1,CSVARAVSTEAFF,TGCAGCGTAGCCAGGGCGGTTAGCACTGAAGCTTTCTTT
TRBJ1-1,.,.,TRBV7-9,CASSLAFGGPVTEAFF,TGTGCCAGCAGCTTAGCGTTCGGAGGCCCAGTCACTGAAGCTTTCTTT
TRBJ2-2,TRBD2,.,TRBV4-2,CASSQETSGRAGELSF,TGTGCCAGCAGCCAAGAGACTAGCGGGAGAGCCGGGGAGCTGTCTTTT
TRBJ1-5,.,.,TRBV18,CASSPDSYQPQHF,TGTGCCAGCTCACCAGACAGTTATCAGCCCCAGCATTTT
TRBJ1-6,.,few,TRBV7-8,CASSGANTPLSPLHF,TGTGCCAGCAGCGGGGCGAATACACCGCTTTCACCCCTCCACTTT
TRBJ2-7,TRBD2,once,TRBV13,CASSRGLAGGPSYEQYF,TGTGCCAGCAGCCGAGGACTAGCGGGAGGGCCTTCCTACGAGCAGTACTTC
TRBJ2-3,.,few,TRBV12-5,CASIKGVGTDTQYF,TGTGCTAGTATTAAGGGGGTCGGCACAGATACGCAGTATTTT
TRBJ2-1,TRBD2,few,TRBV5-1,CASSLRVGGAYNEQFF,TGCGCCAGCAGCTTGCGCGTTGGGGGGGCCTACAATGAGCAGTTCTTC
TRBJ1-2,.,.,TRBV7-9,CASTLPKGWYGYTF,TGTGCCAGCACCCTACCGAAGGGGTGGTATGGCTACACCTTC
TRBJ1-2,.,.,TRBV18,CASSPGGRYGYTF,TGTGCCAGCTCACCGGGGGGGCGCTATGGCTACACCTTC
TRBJ1-1,.,.,TRBV5-8,CASSLQKNTEAFF,TGTGCCAGCAGCTTGCAGAAGAACACTGAAGCTTTCTTT
TRBJ2-3,.,once,TRBV27,CASSFYSGHTDTQYF,TGTGCCAGCAGTTTCTATAGCGGACACACAGATACGCAGTATTTT
TRBJ2-3,.,once,TRBV6-6,CASSSIADTQYF,TGTGCCAGCAGTTCCATAGCTGATACGCAGTATTTT
TRBJ2-2,TRBD2,.,TRBV7-3,CASSLGTSGRFVGELFF,TGTGCCAGCAGCCTAGGGACTAGCGGGAGATTCGTCGGGGAGCTGTTTTTT
TRBJ2-1,.,.,TRBV5-1,CASSLIAGPYNEQFF,TGCGCCAGCAGCTTAATTGCAGGGCCTTACAATGAGCAGTTCTTC
TRBJ1-1,.,.,TRBV4-2,CASSRNTEAFF,TGTGCCAGCTCCAGGAACACTGAAGCTTTCTTT
TRBJ2-7,.,.,TRBV30,CAWRKKGGSYEQYF,TGTGCCTGGAGGAAGAAAGGCGGCTCCTACGAGCAGTACTTC
TRBJ2-7,TRBD1,.,TRBV19,CASSIGGGDRLTYEQYF,TGTGCCAGTAGTATAGGAGGTGGGGACAGGCTAACCTACGAGCAGTACTTC
TRBJ1-2,TRBD1,.,TRBV4-2,CASSPGQVNYGYTF,TGTGCCAGCAGCCCGGGACAGGTTAACTATGGCTACACCTTC
TRBJ2-5,TRBD1,.,TRBV6-5,CASNFQGARETQYF,TGTGCCAGCAACTTCCAGGGGGCTCGGGAGACCCAGTACTTC
TRBJ2-7,.,.,TRBV2,CASSALVSVSYEQYF,TGTGCCAGCAGTGCACTTGTCAGCGTCTCCTACGAGCAGTACTTC
TRBJ1-1,.,once,TRBV10-1,CASSLDGKAFF,TGCGCCAGCAGCCTTGACGGGAAAGCTTTCTTT
TRBJ2-1,TRBD2,.,TRBV9,CASSRTSGYNEQFF,TGTGCCAGCAGCAGGACTAGCGGTTACAATGAGCAGTTCTTC
TRBJ2-1,.,.,TRBV7-3,CASSLRPAGSSYNEQFF,TGTGCCAGCAGCTTAAGGCCGGCGGGGAGCTCCTACAATGAGCAGTTCTTC
TRBJ2-7,TRBD2,once,TRBV5-5,CASSLVSGATYEQYF,TGTGCCAGCAGCTTGGTTAGCGGGGCCACCTACGAGCAGTACTTC
TRBJ1-1,TRBD1,.,TRBV30,CAWARGRGQSEAFF,TGTGCCTGGGCCCGCGGCAGGGGGCAGTCTGAAGCTTTCTTT
TRBJ2-3,TRBD1,.,TRBV5-1,CASSPGQGTDTQYF,TGCGCCAGCAGCCCGGGACAGGGGACAGATACGCAGTATTTT
TRBJ2-1,TRBD2,.,TRBV4-2,CASSQSTSANNEQFF,TGTGCCAGCAGCCAATCGACTAGCGCGAACAATGAGCAGTTCTTC
TRBJ1-1,.,.,TRBV7-9,CASSLYGGNTEAFF,TGTGCCAGCAGCCTGTACGGAGGGAACACTGAAGCTTTCTTT
TRBJ2-1,TRBD2,.,TRBV27,CASSLRRGYYNEQFF,TGTGCCAGCAGTTTAAGGCGGGGGTACTACAATGAGCAGTTCTTC
TRBJ1-3,.,.,TRBV6-5,CASSYSEAGAGNTIYF,TGTGCCAGCAGTTACTCGGAGGCCGGGGCTGGAAACACCATATATTTT
TRBJ2-1,TRBD2,.,TRBV7-8,CASSLGGRATYNEQFF,TGTGCCAGCAGCTTAGGTGGGAGGGCAACCTACAATGAGCAGTTCTTC
TRBJ1-1,TRBD1,.,TRBV5-4,CASSLENRGGMNTEAFF,TGTGCCAGCAGCTTGGAAAACAGGGGGGGGATGAACACTGAAGCTTTCTTT
TRBJ2-5,.,.,TRBV6-1,CASTQSQGRFETQYF,TGTGCCAGCACCCAAAGTCAGGGGCGTTTTGAGACCCAGTACTTC
TRBJ1-2,TRBD1,.,TRBV10-3,CAIKQPGGDGYTF,TGTGCCATCAAACAACCAGGGGGCGATGGCTACACCTTC
TRBJ1-1,TRBD1,.,TRBV5-1,CASSQTGLNTEAFF,TGCGCCAGCAGCCAGACAGGGTTGAACACTGAAGCTTTCTTT
TRBJ2-1,.,.,TRBV4-2,CASSQERGLWNEQFF,TGTGCCAGCAGCCAAGAAAGGGGCCTTTGGAATGAGCAGTTCTTC
TRBJ1-5,.,.,TRBV19,CASSIYRDSNQPQHF,TGTGCCAGTAGTATATACAGGGATAGCAATCAGCCCCAGCATTTT
TRBJ2-3,.,once,TRBV6-6,CASSYGGTRTDTQYF,TGTGCCAGCAGTTACGGGGGGACTCGCACAGATACGCAGTATTTT
TRBJ2-1,TRBD2,.,TRBV7-8,CASSWGGPYNEQFF,TGTGCCAGCAGCTGGGGGGGACCCTACAATGAGCAGTTCTTC
TRBJ2-7,TRBD1,few,TRBV6-6,CASSPGQGAYEQYF,TGTGCCAGCAGTCCTGGACAGGGGGCTTACGAGCAGTACTTC
TRBJ2-5,TRBD2,.,TRBV15,CATSSQAGERTQYF,TGTGCCACCAGCAGTCAGGCGGGGGAGCGGACCCAGTACTTC
TRBJ1-1,.,.,TRBV7-9,CASSHAGHLNTEAFF,TGTGCCAGCAGCCACGCTGGGCACTTGAACACTGAAGCTTTCTTT
TRBJ2-2,TRBD1,once,TRBV7-9,CASSLQGDTGELFF,TGTGCCAGCAGCTTGCAGGGGGACACCGGGGAGCTGTTTTTT
TRBJ2-7,.,few,TRBV2,CASSEGQDYEQYF,TGTGCCAGCAGTGAGGGACAAGATTACGAGCAGTACTTC
TRBJ2-7,TRBD2,.,TRBV5-1,CASSAGLAGGPSYEQYF,TGCGCCAGCAGCGCGGGACTAGCGGGAGGGCCCTCCTACGAGCAGTACTTC
TRBJ2-2,TRBD2,.,TRBV5-5,CASTALGLAVTGELFF,TGTGCCAGCACCGCTCTAGGGCTAGCGGTCACCGGGGAGCTGTTTTTT